This TCR beta chain comes out of a study of early T cells in non-severe SARS-CoV-2 infection. TCRdb independently ran MiXCR on the 5' RACE reads; one entry per CDR3 protein. The repertoire consists of more than 90,000 distinct CDR3 sequences, with approximately 13% occurring once and the leading ten covering about 2%. Germline CDR1 is LNHNV and CDR2 is YYDKDF (reference sequence). This CDR3 is 12 amino acids long. V was pared by 3 bases and J by 3 bases, with 5 bases between. This clonotype was detected only a few times. This clonotype was obtained from an adult who was a healthcare worker with PCR-confirmed SARS-CoV-2 infection or an uninfected control (not recorded which). The sequencing sample was made of whole blood. The V gene is TRBV15, the J gene TRBJ2-5; D remains ambiguous. The CDR3 DNA sequence: TGTGCCACCAGCAGTGGCGAAGAGACCCAGTACTTC. This gives the protein CATSSGEETQYF.